This T cell receptor beta chain was found in a study of cytomegalovirus exposure and HLA in healthy donors. The CDR3 length is 14 residues. V was clipped by 7 bases and J by 9 bases; unmatched bases: 12. CDR1 and CDR2 from the germline V gene are SNHLY and FYNNEI. The PCR ran on 60 Vbeta and 13 Jbeta primers. Libraries were prepared by immunoSEQ multiplex PCR; TCRdb keeps only in-frame clonotypes and omits some of them. The table shows some 92,000 clones, with more than 60% occurring only once. Though probably carrying unrecorded immune exposures, donors were nominally healthy at sampling. Sequenced input: PBMCs. The receptor's source is a man aged 18 to 35 in good health and CMV-seropositive. The rearrangement links TRBV2 to TRBJ2-1; 7 bases match TRBD1. The CDR3, as DNA: TGTGCCAGCAATAGGGGGCGCGTTCAGGCTGAGCAGTTCTTC. This translates into CASNRGRVQAEQFF.